This paragraph covers one T cell receptor beta chain sequence. The antigen it binds to is not known. No much larger clone is present one base from it, and per-base qualities are unavailable. The data were obtained in a study of T cell changes during pregnancy in multiple sclerosis (dated by TCRdb to the late 2010s). About the full investigation: Changes in the T cell repertoire over the course of pregnancy were examined in this study in women with multiple sclerosis.

Cut back by 0 bases and 6 bases, the V and J ends lie 8 bases apart. Its CDR3 holds 12 amino acids, cysteine through phenylalanine. Left in the record is the CDR3 DNA by itself, 36 bases read in frame from the first base. The CDR1 and CDR2 encoded by the germline V gene (reference sequence) are GTSNPN and SVGIG. Libraries were prepared through the immunoSEQ multiplex PCR assay. As stored in TCRdb, this immuneACCESS dataset retains in-frame rearrangements with V and J assigned. A fraction of the clones does not appear; measured against another copy, unresolved V genes explain less than half of the discrepancy, and the remainder lacks a known reason. The sample has about 60,000 clones on record, about 93% of them singletons. Approximately 3.3% of the sample rests with the top ten.

The sequenced sample was CD8+ T cells from peripheral blood mononuclear cells, obtained in the second trimester of pregnancy. This TCR came from a female donor with multiple sclerosis, enrolled in a pregnancy study. The chain was built from TRBV30 and TRBJ1-2, with the identity of the D gene unclear. The CDR3 in this case is CAWSVYNHGYTF. The sequence in DNA is TGTGCCTGGAGTGTATACAACCATGGCTACACCTTC. Here the CDR3 is joined to the reference TRBV30 and TRBJ1-2 genes, and the full variable domain is: SQTIHQWPATLVQPVGSPLSLECTVEGTSNPNLYWYRQAAGRGLQLLFYSVGIGQISSEVPQNLSASRPQDRQFILSSKKLLLSDSGFYLCAWSVYNHGYTFGSGTRLTVV.